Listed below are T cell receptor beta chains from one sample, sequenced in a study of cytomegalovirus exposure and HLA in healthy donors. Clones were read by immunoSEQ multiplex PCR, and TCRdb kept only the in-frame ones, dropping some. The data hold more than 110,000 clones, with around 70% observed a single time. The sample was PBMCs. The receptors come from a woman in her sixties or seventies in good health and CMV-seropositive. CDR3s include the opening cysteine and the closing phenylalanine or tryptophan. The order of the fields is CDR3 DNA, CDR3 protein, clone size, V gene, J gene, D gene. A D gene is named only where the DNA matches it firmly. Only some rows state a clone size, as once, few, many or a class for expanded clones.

CDR3 DNA: TGTGCCAGCAGTGACGAGGGGGCCAGCAATCAGCCCCAGCATTTT
CDR3 protein: CASSDEGASNQPQHF
clone size: -
V gene: TRBV2
J gene: TRBJ1-5
D gene: TRBD1

CDR3 DNA: TGCGCCAGCAGCTTGGAAGGTAGCGGGATAAATGAGCAGTTCTTC
CDR3 protein: CASSLEGSGINEQFF
clone size: few
V gene: TRBV5-1
J gene: TRBJ2-1
D gene: TRBD2

CDR3 DNA: TGTGCCAGCAGCCCGGGGACAGGCAATCAGCCCCAGCATTTT
CDR3 protein: CASSPGTGNQPQHF
clone size: few
V gene: TRBV5-5
J gene: TRBJ1-5
D gene: TRBD1

CDR3 DNA: TGTGCCAGCAGTGTCGGCGGGGGGACCACTGAAGCTTTCTTT
CDR3 protein: CASSVGGGTTEAFF
clone size: -
V gene: TRBV25-1
J gene: TRBJ1-1
D gene: -

CDR3 DNA: TGCGCCAGCAGCCAAGATCGAGGGGGTGGAAACACCATATATTTT
CDR3 protein: CASSQDRGGGNTIYF
clone size: few
V gene: TRBV4-1
J gene: TRBJ1-3
D gene: -

CDR3 DNA: TGTGCCAGCAGTGCGGGACTCCTCACCGGGGAGCTGTTTTTT
CDR3 protein: CASSAGLLTGELFF
clone size: few
V gene: TRBV27
J gene: TRBJ2-2
D gene: -

CDR3 DNA: TGTGCCAGTCTGGACAGGGGAAACACTGAAGCTTTCTTT
CDR3 protein: CASLDRGNTEAFF
clone size: many
V gene: TRBV19
J gene: TRBJ1-1
D gene: TRBD1

CDR3 DNA: TGTGCCAGCAGCCGTCAGGGCGACTACGAGCAGTACTTC
CDR3 protein: CASSRQGDYEQYF
clone size: few
V gene: TRBV6-1
J gene: TRBJ2-7
D gene: -

CDR3 DNA: TGTGCCATCAGCACAGGGGCGGACTATGGCTACACCTTC
CDR3 protein: CAISTGADYGYTF
clone size: -
V gene: TRBV10-3
J gene: TRBJ1-2
D gene: TRBD1

CDR3 DNA: TGTGCCAGCAGTAGCGGGACCCCTACGGCCTACGAGCAGTACTTC
CDR3 protein: CASSSGTPTAYEQYF
clone size: -
V gene: TRBV6-5
J gene: TRBJ2-7
D gene: TRBD2